Listed below are T cell receptor beta chains from one sample, sequenced in a study of shared clonotypes between healthy human individuals. TCRdb keeps only in-frame clones here, not all; method: immunoSEQ multiplex PCR. The data contain millions of clones, 85% to 95% of them singletons. Specimen: naive CD4+ T cells sorted from blood. The source of these receptors is a man younger than 35 in good health. CDR3s include the opening cysteine and the closing phenylalanine or tryptophan. The D gene is left open where the match is weak. The size entry is marked missing in some rows and otherwise reads once, few, many or a size class.

. | TRBJ2-1 | . | TRBV5-1 | CASSLGGNSYNEQFF | TGCGCCAGCAGCTTGGGCGGGAACTCCTACAATGAGCAGTTCTTC
. | TRBJ1-3 | . | TRBV28 | CASSTGEPGNTIYF | TGTGCCAGCAGTACAGGAGAACCTGGAAACACCATATATTTT
. | TRBJ2-7 | . | TRBV21-1 | CASSNQLLSGTGSEQYF | TGTGCCAGCAGCAACCAGCTTCTTTCCGGGACAGGGTCCGAGCAGTACTTC
. | TRBJ1-2 | . | TRBV29-1 | CSVATGWRGYTF | TGCAGCGTTGCTACAGGGTGGAGGGGCTACACCTTC
TRBD1 | TRBJ1-1 | . | TRBV2 | CASRPRQGVNTEAFF | TGTGCCAGCAGACCCAGACAGGGGGTAAACACTGAAGCTTTCTTT
TRBD1 | TRBJ1-2 | . | TRBV5-1 | CASSSGQGGDGYTF | TGCGCCAGCAGTTCCGGACAGGGAGGGGATGGCTACACCTTC
TRBD2 | TRBJ2-3 | . | TRBV5-4 | CASSLGTSGGRSTDTQYF | TGTGCCAGCAGCTTGGGGACTAGCGGGGGCCGGAGCACAGATACGCAGTATTTT
TRBD1 | TRBJ2-2 | once | TRBV6-1 | CASTRQGESNGELFF | TGTGCCAGCACTCGACAGGGGGAATCAAACGGGGAGCTGTTTTTT
. | TRBJ2-6 | . | TRBV5-1 | CASQQGSLTGANVLTF | TGCGCCAGCCAACAGGGTTCCCTGACTGGGGCCAACGTCCTGACTTTC
. | TRBJ1-2 | . | TRBV7-7 | CASSVTREGYTF | TGTGCTAGCAGCGTAACCAGGGAGGGCTACACCTTC
TRBD1 | TRBJ1-6 | . | TRBV28 | CASSLRDRVTYNSPLHF | TGTGCCAGCAGTTTAAGGGACAGGGTTACCTATAATTCACCCCTCCACTTT
TRBD1 | TRBJ1-6 | . | TRBV5-1 | CASKVETGNSPLHF | TGCGCCAGCAAGGTGGAGACAGGGAATTCACCCCTCCACTTT
. | TRBJ2-7 | . | TRBV5-6 | CASSLAGLSYEQYF | TGTGCCAGCAGCTTGGCAGGCCTGTCCTACGAGCAGTACTTC
TRBD2 | TRBJ2-5 | . | TRBV6-6 | CASSSGLAGEETQYF | TGTGCCAGCAGCTCGGGACTAGCGGGGGAAGAGACCCAGTACTTC